This T cell receptor (beta chain) was documented in a study of radiation and T cells in renal cell carcinoma. TCRdb's table, derived via immunoSEQ multiplex PCR, lists solely in-frame clones and lacks some. The sample contains tens of thousands of clones, just over 85% of which appear only once. This clone was found once. Germline CDR1 and CDR2: KGHSH and LQKENI. This CDR3 is built from 16 residues. V was cut by 4 bases and J by 4 bases, with 17 bases left in between. Described time point: blood 2 weeks post-SBRT. Regarding treatment: 15 Gy SBRT to primary tumor, nephrectomy 4 weeks later. Sequenced material: blood, taken from a patient whose treatment included radiotherapy and nephrectomy. The receptor comes from a woman aged 50 to 65 with renal cell carcinoma. The chain uses TRBV18 and TRBJ1-3, with D perhaps matching TRBD1 (6 bases). This CDR3 is CASSLPKGGEGNTIYF. The CDR3 DNA sequence: TGTGCCAGCTCACTCCCAAAGGGGGGCGAAGGAAACACCATATATTTT.